The entry below describes one T cell receptor (beta chain). What it recognizes is unknown. The CDR3 runs 15 residues. The V gene's germline CDR1 is SGHAT and CDR2 FQNNGV. V was trimmed by 0 bases and J by 2 bases, leaving 11 bases between them. This record comes from a study of CD8+CD57+ T cells in acquired aplastic anemia. Study background: DNA per sorted CD4+ or CD8+ sample ranged roughly 0.17 to 27.4 ug, averaging about 3 ug. The study, taken as a whole, reports: About 29 shared CD8+ CDR3s appeared highly expressed within patients' immunodominant clones.

Profiles of TCR beta VDJ and CDR3 were generated from a genomic DNA template. TCRdb reprocessed the reads with MiXCR, giving one entry per CDR3 protein. The table includes hundreds of thousands of distinct CDR3 sequences, roughly half detected once. Sequencing was carried out using sorted CD4+, CD8+, or CD8+CD57+ T cells (not recorded which) from PBMCs. The chain carries TRBV11-2 and TRBJ2-7; no clear D gene. This TCR derives from a human donor with severe aplastic anemia or a healthy control (not recorded which). The CDR3 DNA is TGTGCCAGCAGCTTAGAAAGATCATTAGCCTACGAGCAGTACTTC. Protein product: CASSLERSLAYEQYF.